This is a list of T cell receptor beta chains from one sample in a study of blood T cell repertoires in COVID-19. Only in-frame clones appear in the TCRdb table, and some are missing; sequencing was by immunoSEQ multiplex PCR. The data show over 140,000 clones, approximately 80% seen once. Sequenced input: peripheral blood. These receptors all stem from a woman of 80 years or more with active or convalescent COVID-19. CDR3s include the opening cysteine and the closing phenylalanine or tryptophan. The order of the fields is J gene, clone size, D gene, V gene, CDR3 protein, CDR3 DNA. A D gene is named only where the DNA matches it firmly. The listing skips clone size in some rows; elsewhere it reads once, few, many or a size class.

TRBJ1-5,once,TRBD1,TRBV5-5,CASSPGTGNSNQPQHF,TGTGCCAGCAGCCCTGGGACAGGAAATAGCAATCAGCCCCAGCATTTT
TRBJ1-2,NA,TRBD1,TRBV18,CASSQAGGQGGYTF,TGTGCCAGCTCACAGGCAGGGGGCCAGGGTGGCTACACCTTC
TRBJ2-5,NA,TRBD2,TRBV5-1,CASSRDYGTQYF,TGCGCCAGCAGCCGGGACTACGGAACCCAGTACTTC
TRBJ1-2,NA,NA,TRBV7-9,CASSLSRQWNYGYTF,TGTGCCAGCAGCTTATCGAGACAGTGGAACTATGGCTACACCTTC
TRBJ2-5,NA,NA,TRBV5-1,CASSFQALQETQYF,TGCGCCAGCAGCTTCCAGGCTCTCCAAGAGACCCAGTACTTC
TRBJ2-1,once,TRBD1,TRBV15,CATSEGQAFPREQFF,TGTGCCACCAGCGAGGGACAGGCTTTCCCCCGGGAGCAGTTCTTC
TRBJ2-1,NA,TRBD1,TRBV14,CASSQDYRTGGAGDEQFF,TGTGCCAGCAGCCAAGACTATAGGACAGGGGGCGCCGGTGATGAGCAGTTCTTC
TRBJ1-2,few,TRBD1,TRBV30,CAFHNRGFNYGYTF,TGTGCCTTCCACAACAGGGGTTTTAACTATGGCTACACCTTC
TRBJ2-1,few,NA,TRBV10-3,CAISVGQTHNEQFF,TGTGCCATCAGTGTGGGGCAGACGCACAATGAGCAGTTCTTC
TRBJ1-2,few,TRBD1,TRBV4-2,CASSQDPQTGAGGYTF,TGTGCCAGCAGCCAAGATCCCCAGACAGGGGCGGGTGGCTACACCTTC
TRBJ2-6,NA,NA,TRBV5-1,CASTRAGANVLTF,TGCGCCAGTACTCGGGCTGGGGCCAACGTCCTGACTTTC
TRBJ1-1,NA,NA,TRBV11-3,CASSPGGTGSRNTEAFF,TGTGCCAGCAGCCCCGGAGGAACAGGGAGTAGGAACACTGAAGCTTTCTTT
TRBJ2-2,NA,NA,TRBV5-1,CASSSNRGFGAGELFF,NA
TRBJ2-7,NA,TRBD1,TRBV28,CASTVQGDSYEQYF,TGTGCCAGCACGGTACAGGGGGACTCCTACGAGCAGTACTTC
TRBJ1-2,NA,NA,TRBV19,CASMRTANYGYTF,TGTGCCAGTATGAGAACAGCAAACTATGGCTACACCTTC
TRBJ2-1,NA,TRBD2,TRBV5-4,CASSPEGLAVRSYNEQFF,TGTGCCAGCAGCCCGGAAGGACTAGCCGTGCGCTCCTACAATGAGCAGTTCTTC
TRBJ1-6,NA,NA,TRBV12-3/TRBV12-4,CASSALWGSPLHF,TGTGCCAGCAGTGCGCTTTGGGGCTCACCCCTCCACTTT
TRBJ2-1,NA,NA,TRBV6-2/TRBV6-3,CASSSDSYNEQFF,TGTGCCAGCAGTTCGGACAGTTACAATGAGCAGTTCTTC
TRBJ2-6,few,NA,TRBV30,CAWSTGVGANVLTF,TGTGCCTGGAGTACCGGGGTCGGGGCCAACGTCCTGACTTTC
TRBJ1-4,NA,NA,TRBV11-2,CASSPSAGVKLFF,TGTGCCAGCAGCCCGTCGGCGGGCGTAAAACTGTTTTTT
TRBJ1-5,NA,NA,TRBV6-5,CASSPRTGSNQPQHF,TGTGCCAGCAGTCCTCGGACGGGAAGCAATCAGCCCCAGCATTTT
TRBJ2-1,NA,TRBD1,TRBV7-9,CASSKTGVEQFF,TGTGCCAGCAGCAAAACAGGGGTTGAGCAGTTCTTC
TRBJ2-1,once,NA,TRBV4-1,CASSLTGQTDEQFF,TGCGCCAGCAGCTTAACCGGACAGACAGATGAGCAGTTCTTC
TRBJ2-7,NA,TRBD1,TRBV10-3,CATGSGQGAIYEQYF,TGTGCCACAGGATCGGGACAGGGGGCAATCTACGAGCAGTACTTC
TRBJ2-2,NA,NA,TRBV6-5,CATNRALNTGELFF,TGTGCCACTAACAGAGCCCTTAACACCGGGGAGCTGTTTTTT
TRBJ2-2,NA,TRBD2,TRBV28,CASSLGSGGDTGELFF,TGTGCCAGCAGTCTCGGTAGCGGGGGGGACACCGGGGAGCTGTTTTTT
TRBJ2-7,NA,TRBD1,TRBV29-1,CSVEGQGPYEQYF,TGCAGCGTGGAGGGACAGGGCCCCTACGAGCAGTACTTC
TRBJ1-5,NA,NA,TRBV5-4,CASSKDGQRYNQPQHF,TGTGCCAGCAGCAAAGACGGACAACGATACAATCAGCCCCAGCATTTT
TRBJ2-2,NA,TRBD1,TRBV28,CASSFRDRNTGELFF,TGTGCCAGCAGTTTTAGGGACAGGAACACCGGGGAGCTGTTTTTT
TRBJ1-5,NA,TRBD1,TRBV12-5,CASGSEGAPNQPQHF,TGTGCTAGTGGTTCGGAGGGGGCTCCTAATCAGCCCCAGCATTTT
TRBJ1-6,few,NA,TRBV18,CASSPSRGSRSPLHF,TGTGCCAGCTCACCATCCAGGGGATCTCGGTCACCCCTCCACTTT
TRBJ1-3,few,NA,TRBV18,CASSPGGPRSGNTIYF,TGTGCCAGCTCACCAGGAGGACCCAGATCTGGAAACACCATATATTTT
TRBJ1-2,NA,NA,TRBV5-1,CASSLGTRNYGYTF,TGCGCCAGCAGCTTGGGGACAAGAAACTATGGCTACACCTTC
TRBJ1-1,NA,TRBD1,TRBV18,CASSLSRDSEAFF,TGTGCCAGCTCACTTTCTCGGGACAGTGAAGCTTTCTTT
TRBJ2-5,NA,NA,TRBV29-1,CSVDRGRGGTQYF,TGCAGCGTTGACAGGGGCCGGGGTGGGACCCAGTACTTC
TRBJ2-5,NA,NA,TRBV9,CASSVEVPSFGETQYF,TGTGCCAGCAGCGTAGAGGTCCCTAGCTTCGGTGAGACCCAGTACTTC
TRBJ2-7,NA,TRBD1,TRBV5-5,CASSSRGPTGVLYEQYF,TGTGCCAGCAGCTCTCGGGGCCCGACAGGGGTCCTCTACGAGCAGTACTTC